This T cell receptor (beta chain) stems from a study of T-cell memory formation after mild COVID-19. Study background: Largely, the TCR clusters proved donor specific. Overall study findings and caveats: Prior to infection, memory already included some responding clones, suggesting cross-reactive memory joined. The CD4+ clones that contracted clustered mainly within CM and EM, and the CD8+ clones concentrated in EMRA.

Via MiXCR, TCRdb re-called the 5' RACE reads, giving one row per CDR3 protein. In the table there are about 360,000 distinct CDR3 sequences, approximately 15% of which are singletons. Germline V gene sequence: CDR1 DFQATT, CDR2 SNEGSKA (reference sequence). This CDR3 is built from 12 residues. This clonotype was picked up a small number of times. The antigen remains undetermined. The chain joins TRBV20-1 to TRBJ1-4; tentative D call: TRBD1 (5 bases). The TCR originated in a man between 18 and 35 years old who had mild COVID-19 (a few samples of this study predate the infection). Cell type and time point are not known. Sequenced sample: PBMCs or a T cell subset sorted from them (not recorded which). CDR3 nucleotide sequence: TGCAGCCCCACCGGGGGGAATGAAAAACTGTTTTTT. Translating it yields CSPTGGNEKLFF.